A single sample gave rise to the 15 T cell receptor beta chains below, sequenced in a study of blood T cell repertoires in COVID-19. Clones were sequenced by immunoSEQ multiplex PCR, and TCRdb holds only the in-frame ones, with some missing. The sample includes over 150,000 clones, 70% to 90% of them seen just once. The sample consisted of peripheral blood. The receptors shown here come from a man aged 35-49 years with acute or convalescent COVID-19.

V gene TRBV7-3 combines with J gene TRBJ2-1, with TRBD2 matching over 15 bases. V trimming: 5 bases; J trimming: 8 bases; junction bases outside the gene matches: 7. The germline V gene encodes CDR1 SGHTA and CDR2 FQGTGA. There are 16 residues in the CDR3. In nucleotides, the CDR3 is TGTGCCAGCAGCCTAGGGACTAGCGGGGGGTACTATGAGCAGTTCTTC. This gives the protein CASSLGTSGGYYEQFF.

The CDR3 coding sequence is TGTGCCTGGAGTGAGAGTAGAAACTATGGCTACACCTTC. It codes for CAWSESRNYGYTF. V gene TRBV30 combines with J gene TRBJ1-2; D not resolved. CDR3 length: 13 residues. Per the germline V gene, CDR1 is GTSNPN and CDR2 is SVGIG (reference sequence). Trimming left V 1 base short and J 2 bases short, with 8 bases between.

V and J are TRBV7-8 and TRBJ2-1, with 8 bases identical to TRBD2. V lost 5 bases and J lost 4; bases outside the gene matches: 10. Germline CDR1 SGHVS, CDR2 FQNEAQ. This CDR3 spans 16 amino acids. The CDR3 DNA is TGTGCCAGCAGCCGACGGGCGGGGGGCCTATACAATGAGCAGTTCTTC. Protein: CASSRRAGGLYNEQFF.

The V call is TRBV5-4, the J call TRBJ2-1; D gene ambiguous. Trimming left V 0 bases short and J 0 bases short, with 10 bases between. This CDR3 spans 16 amino acids. The germline V gene has CDR1 SGHNT and CDR2 YYREEE (reference sequence). As DNA, the CDR3 is TGTGCCAGCAGCTTGGGAGCTGTGAGCTCCTACAATGAGCAGTTCTTC. Its protein is CASSLGAVSSYNEQFF.

The gene calls are TRBV2 and TRBJ1-5; 10 positions match TRBD1. From germline, CDR1 is SNHLY and CDR2 FYNNEI. J was trimmed by 3 bases and V by 5 bases; bases with no gene match: 4. The CDR3 spans 15 residues. The CDR3 sequence is CASSTGTGDNQPQHF. DNA of the CDR3: TGTGCCAGCAGTACCGGGACAGGGGACAATCAGCCCCAGCATTTT. Full variable domain (rest looked up from reference TRBV2 and TRBJ1-5): EPEVTQTPSHQVTQMGQEVILRCVPISNHLYFYWYRQILGQKVEFLVSFYNNEISEKSEIFDDQFSVERPDGSNFTLKIRSTKLEDSAMYFCASSTGTGDNQPQHFGDGTRLSIL.

About this clone: This sample includes further DNA sequences coding for the same CDR3. The chain's CDR3 is CASSPGQYTEAFF. In nucleotides, the CDR3 is TGTGCCAGCAGTCCAGGACAGTACACTGAAGCTTTCTTT. This chain uses TRBV6-5 with TRBJ1-1, with D possibly TRBD1 on 6 matching bases. The CDR3 covers 13 residues. The V and J ends lost 5 bases and 3 bases respectively, with 10 bases between them. The germline gives CDR1 MNHEY, CDR2 SVGAGI.

The chain has TRBV19 and TRBJ1-2, with 7 bases aligning to TRBD1. This CDR3 comprises 15 residues. Germline V CDR1 and CDR2: LNHDA, SQIVND (reference sequence). Losses at the gene ends were 5 bases for V and 0 bases for J; bases not matched to a gene: 6. DNA for the CDR3: TGTGCCAGTAGTGCGGGACAGCCTACTAACTATGGCTACACCTTC. As protein: CASSAGQPTNYGYTF.

A note on this clone: The same CDR3 also results from other DNA sequences found in this sample. The chain has TRBV9 and TRBJ1-6; 7 bases align to TRBD1. The CDR3 covers 14 residues. The V and J ends lost 1 base and 5 bases, in that order; junction bases with no gene match: 0. The V gene's germline CDR1 is SGDLS and CDR2 YYNGEE. The CDR3 sequence is CASSVTGDNSPLHF. The CDR3 region has the DNA TGTGCCAGCAGCGTAACAGGGGATAATTCACCCCTCCACTTT.

This chain joins TRBV19 and TRBJ2-2; a weak D match, TRBD2 (6 bases). V lost 3 bases, J lost 7 bases, and 18 bases lay in between. This CDR3 is 16 amino acids long. Germline CDR1 is LNHDA and CDR2 is SQIVND (reference sequence). CDR3 nucleotides: TGTGCCAGTAGTATCCGGGGGTTCTTAACGGGCGGGGAGCTGTTTTTT. This sequence encodes CASSIRGFLTGGELFF. The whole variable domain, remainder taken from reference TRBV19 and TRBJ2-2, is DGGITQSPKYLFRKEGQNVTLSCEQNLNHDAMYWYRQDPGQGLRLIYYSQIVNDFQKGDIAEGYSVSREKKESFPLTVTSAQKNPTAFYLCASSIRGFLTGGELFFGEGSRLTVL.

The chain links TRBV12-5 to TRBJ2-3; tentatively, D is TRBD1 (5 bases). V dropped 7 bases and J dropped 6 bases, with 14 bases sitting between them. This CDR3 is built from 13 residues. Germline-derived CDR1 and CDR2 are LGHNT and FRNRAP. This CDR3 is CASALGPPDTQYF. CDR3 DNA sequence: TGTGCTAGTGCCTTGGGGCCTCCCGATACGCAGTATTTT.

This chain links TRBV6-2 or TRBV6-3 with TRBJ2-3; 7 bases are a match to TRBD2. Trimming at V came to 2 bases and at J to 4 bases, leaving 18 bases not matched to a gene. The CDR3 runs to 19 residues. Germline V gives CDR1 MNHEY, CDR2 SVGEGT. CDR3 sequence: CASSYPLREPDPTADTQYF. Here the CDR3 DNA reads TGTGCCAGCAGTTACCCCTTGCGGGAGCCGGATCCTACGGCAGATACGCAGTATTTT.

The chain joins TRBV4-1 to TRBJ1-5; D is unclear. The V end lost 0 bases, the J end lost 3 bases, and 15 bases lay between the germline ends. This CDR3 contains 17 residues. In germline, CDR1 is MGHRA, CDR2 YSYEKL. CDR3 in DNA: TGCGCCAGCAGCCAAGATCACAACAGTGCGTACAATCAGCCCCAGCATTTT. Translation gives CASSQDHNSAYNQPQHF.

The chain employs TRBV5-6 and TRBJ2-1, with 14 bases matching TRBD2. Germline values: CDR1 SGHDT, CDR2 YYEEEE. V lost 6 bases, J lost 7 bases, and 6 bases stayed unmatched. The CDR3 length is 15 residues. The DNA of the CDR3 is TGTGCCAGCATCCTGACTAGCGGGGGGGCGAATGAGCAGTTCTTC. Translated: CASILTSGGANEQFF.

The CDR3 spells CASGSQSGLQETQYF. In nucleotides, the CDR3 is TGTGCCAGCGGGAGTCAAAGCGGTCTCCAAGAGACCCAGTACTTC. The chain uses TRBV28 and TRBJ2-5, with D perhaps TRBD2 (5 bases). The CDR3 contains 15 residues. V was trimmed by 8 bases and J by 1 base, leaving 17 bases between them. Germline V gene sequence: CDR1 MDHEN, CDR2 SYDVKM.

The rearrangement uses TRBV29-1 and TRBJ1-2, with D maybe TRBD1 (5 bases). Germline lookup yields CDR1 SQVTM and CDR2 ANQGSEA. V lost 7 bases to trimming and J lost 8 bases, with 11 bases between them. The CDR3 length is 10 residues. The chain's CDR3 is CSAAGSGYTF. DNA for the CDR3: TGCAGCGCTGCAGGGTCCGGCTACACCTTC.